Below, one T cell receptor beta chain is given with its context. The data stem from a study of tumor-infiltrating lymphocytes in primary liver carcinoma. CDR1 SGHAT and CDR2 FQNNGV come from the germline V gene. V was clipped by 3 bases and J by 8 bases, with 18 bases between them. The CDR3 is made up of 15 amino acids. The investigators made TCR beta cDNA from roughly 0.55 ug total RNA, using a constant-region primer. ARM-PCR, slightly modified, supplied the TCR beta libraries through three nested multiplex PCR rounds. TRBV1-TRBV30 forward and Cbeta reverse primers drove the first two roughly 10-cycle rounds. TCRdb reprocessed the multiplex PCR reads with MiXCR, giving one entry per CDR3 protein. The table has fewer than 350,000 distinct CDR3 sequences, 65% seen once; the top ten hold roughly 9%. Alongside blood RNA obtained from unsorted whole blood, germline DNA was also extracted. Chronic HBV infection was present, with no prior treatment. Presurgery, approximately 4.4 milliliters of peripheral blood were collected.

Sequenced sample: peripheral blood. This TCR derives from a man aged 35-49 years with primary liver carcinoma and hepatitis B virus infection. V is TRBV11-2 and J is TRBJ2-3; D perhaps matches TRBD1 (6 bases). The DNA for the CDR3 is TGTGCCAGCAGCTTGAGGGGGAGCGGCACGGGTACGCAGTATTTT. Its translation: CASSLRGSGTGTQYF.